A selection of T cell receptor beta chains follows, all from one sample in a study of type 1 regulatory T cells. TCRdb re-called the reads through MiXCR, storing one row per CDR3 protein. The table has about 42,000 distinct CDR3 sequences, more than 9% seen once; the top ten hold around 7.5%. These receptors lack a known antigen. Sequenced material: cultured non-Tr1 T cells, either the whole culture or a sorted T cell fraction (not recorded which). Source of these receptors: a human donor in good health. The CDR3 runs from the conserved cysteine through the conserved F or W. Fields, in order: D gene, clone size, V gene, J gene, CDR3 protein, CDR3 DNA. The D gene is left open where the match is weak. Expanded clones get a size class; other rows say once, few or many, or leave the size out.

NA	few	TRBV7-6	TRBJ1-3	CASSLATFSGNTIYF	TGTGCCAGCAGCTTAGCCACTTTCTCTGGAAACACCATATATTTT
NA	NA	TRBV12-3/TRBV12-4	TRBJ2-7	CASSPAVGPNEQYF	TGTGCCAGCAGCCCGGCGGTGGGGCCGAACGAGCAGTACTTC
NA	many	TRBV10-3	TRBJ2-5	CAIRPGTASETQYF	TGTGCCATCAGACCCGGGACGGCATCAGAGACCCAGTACTTC
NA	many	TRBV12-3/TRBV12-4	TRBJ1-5	CASSSNYGTTNQPQHF	TGTGCCAGCAGTTCCAACTACGGGACGACTAATCAGCCCCAGCATTTT
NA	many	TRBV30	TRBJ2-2	CAWSVQADTGELFF	TGTGCCTGGAGTGTACAGGCGGACACCGGGGAGCTGTTTTTT
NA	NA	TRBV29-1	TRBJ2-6	CSVHNSGANVLTF	TGCAGCGTGCATAACTCTGGGGCCAACGTCCTGACTTTC
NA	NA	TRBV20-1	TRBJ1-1	CSASDSGGYTEAFF	TGCAGTGCTAGCGACTCGGGGGGGTACACTGAAGCTTTCTTT
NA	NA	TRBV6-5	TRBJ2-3	CASSSRTVRTDTQYF	TGTGCCAGCAGTTCAAGGACAGTCCGCACAGATACGCAGTATTTT
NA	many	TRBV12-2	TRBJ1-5	CASRLGGSYQPQHF	TGTGCAAGTCGCTTAGGAGGATCGTATCAGCCCCAGCATTTT
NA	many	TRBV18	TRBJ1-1	CASSPATKMNTEAFF	TGTGCCAGCTCACCAGCAACGAAAATGAACACTGAAGCTTTCTTT
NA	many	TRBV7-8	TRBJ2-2	CASSFLAGGELFF	TGTGCCAGCAGCTTCCTAGCCGGCGGGGAGCTGTTTTTT
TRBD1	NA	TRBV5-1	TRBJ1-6	CASSRATGQGGSPLHF	TGCGCCAGCAGCAGGGCGACGGGACAGGGAGGTTCACCCCTCCACTTT
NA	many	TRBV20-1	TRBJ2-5	CSAYPQETQYF	TGCAGTGCTTACCCCCAAGAGACCCAGTACTTC
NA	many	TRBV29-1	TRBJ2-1	CSGSRSYNEQFF	TGCAGCGGGTCGCGTTCCTACAATGAGCAGTTCTTC
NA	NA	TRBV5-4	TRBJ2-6	CASSPRGTGANVLTF	TGTGCCAGCAGCCCCAGGGGAACCGGGGCCAACGTCCTGACTTTC
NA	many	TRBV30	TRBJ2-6	CAWKTTGANVLTF	TGTGCCTGGAAGACCACCGGGGCCAACGTCCTGACTTTC
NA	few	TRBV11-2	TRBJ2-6	CASSFQPPGSGANVLTF	TGTGCCAGCAGCTTTCAGCCACCCGGGTCCGGGGCCAACGTCCTGACTTTC
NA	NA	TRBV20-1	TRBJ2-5	CSGGQPSQETQYF	TGCAGTGGAGGGCAGCCCTCCCAAGAGACCCAGTACTTC
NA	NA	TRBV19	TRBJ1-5	CASSTISNQPQHF	TGTGCCAGTAGCACAATCAGCAATCAGCCCCAGCATTTT
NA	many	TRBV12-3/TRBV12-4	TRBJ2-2	CASSLRAGTPPTGELFF	TGTGCCAGCAGCCTGAGAGCCGGGACTCCCCCAACCGGGGAGCTGTTTTTT
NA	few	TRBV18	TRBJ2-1	CASSPRAGRNEQFF	TGTGCCAGCTCACCAAGGGCGGGCAGAAATGAGCAGTTCTTC
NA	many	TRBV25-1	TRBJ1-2	CASSPAGLYGYTF	TGTGCCAGCAGTCCCGCAGGCCTCTATGGCTACACCTTC
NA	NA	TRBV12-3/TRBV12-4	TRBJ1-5	CASSSGVVQPQHF	TGTGCCAGCAGTTCAGGGGTCGTCCAGCCCCAGCATTTT
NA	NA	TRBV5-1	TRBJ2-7	CASSFAYEQYF	TGCGCCAGCAGCTTTGCCTACGAGCAGTACTTC
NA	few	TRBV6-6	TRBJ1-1	CASSFLTENTEAFF	TGTGCCAGCAGTTTCCTCACAGAGAACACTGAAGCTTTCTTT
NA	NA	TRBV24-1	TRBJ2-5	CATSAAGTKGETQYF	TGTGCCACCAGCGCCGCGGGCACCAAGGGGGAGACCCAGTACTTC
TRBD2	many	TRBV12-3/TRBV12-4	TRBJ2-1	CASSEPGLAGRWNEQFF	TGTGCCAGCAGTGAGCCGGGACTAGCGGGGAGGTGGAATGAGCAGTTCTTC
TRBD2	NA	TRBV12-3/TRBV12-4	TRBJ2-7	CASSFAPSGRAYEQYF	TGTGCCAGCAGTTTCGCCCCTAGCGGGAGGGCCTACGAGCAGTACTTC
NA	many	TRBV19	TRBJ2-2	CASSGAGHTGELFF	TGTGCCAGTAGTGGGGCAGGACACACCGGGGAGCTGTTTTTT
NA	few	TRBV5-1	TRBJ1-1	CASSLALQGSTEAFF	TGCGCCAGCAGCTTGGCCTTACAGGGAAGCACTGAAGCTTTCTTT
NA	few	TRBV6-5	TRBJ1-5	CASSSLDRMDRRNQPQHF	TGTGCCAGCAGTTCCCTAGATAGGATGGATCGGCGCAATCAGCCCCAGCATTTT
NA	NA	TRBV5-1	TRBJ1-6	CASSLVPHRDNSPLHF	TGCGCCAGCAGCTTGGTTCCGCATAGGGATAATTCACCCCTCCACTTT
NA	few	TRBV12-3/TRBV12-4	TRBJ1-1	CASSLIGPYTEAFF	TGTGCCAGCAGTTTGATAGGTCCCTACACTGAAGCTTTCTTT
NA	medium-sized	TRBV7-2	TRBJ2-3	CASSLVFSGGADTQYF	TGTGCCAGCAGCTTAGTGTTCAGCGGTGGGGCGGATACGCAGTATTTT
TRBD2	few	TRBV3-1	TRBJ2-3	CASSHLLAGAVTDTQYF	TGTGCCAGCAGCCATCTTCTAGCGGGAGCGGTCACAGATACGCAGTATTTT
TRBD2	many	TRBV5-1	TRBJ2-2	CASSQIAGGTGELFF	TGCGCCAGCAGCCAAATAGCGGGAGGCACCGGGGAGCTGTTTTTT